This T cell receptor (beta chain) was captured in a study of blood T cell repertoires in COVID-19. Background on the study: The analysed material was cDNA or gDNA that came from T cells, B-cell-depleted T cells, or PBMCs.

Profiling relied on immunoSEQ multiplex PCR, and the TCRdb table lists in-frame clones only, not all of them. The table has about 81,000 clones, about 91% seen once. Germline assignment: CDR1 SGDLS and CDR2 YYNGEE. This CDR3 is 14 amino acids long. Trimming cost V 0 bases and J 1 base, with 7 bases left between them. Material: peripheral blood. The clonotype was recovered from an older man with active or convalescent COVID-19. J is TRBJ1-1 and V is TRBV9; the D is unclear. CDR3 loop: CASSVGRENTEAFF. CDR3 nucleotide sequence: TGTGCCAGCAGCGTAGGCCGGGAGAACACTGAAGCTTTCTTT.